This T cell receptor beta chain was captured by sequencing in a study of T cells in Graves' hyperthyroidism and ophthalmopathy. The TCR beta CDR3 regions underwent amplification using RNA transcripts as the source. Primed by the HTBI set, a first-round RT-PCR was run on the TCR CDR3. Each CDR3 protein gets one entry after TCRdb re-called the multiplex PCR reads with MiXCR. The repertoire has 300,000 to 450,000 distinct CDR3 sequences, under 15% of them found once; the top ten carry less than 35%. As to this clonotype: Its specificity is not known.

Hyperthyroidism, newly diagnosed and lasting under 2 months, affected patients aged 18 to 65. PBMCs were sourced from roughly 9.3 ml fresh peripheral blood. Study results and caveats: Stable hyperthyroidism and ophthalmopathy were separated using 13 V-J signatures.

The receptor's source is a woman aged 25 to 39 with Graves' hyperthyroidism. Sequenced material: blood.

CDR3: CASSLEFGSDRLQYF. The CDR3 DNA reads as TGCGCCAGCAGCTTGGAGTTCGGGTCGGACAGATTACAGTACTTC. The chain couples TRBV5-1 to TRBJ2-4, with TRBD1 as a possible D gene (6 bases). Per the germline V gene, CDR1 is SGHRS and CDR2 is YFSETQ. V was pared by 0 bases and J by 13 bases, with 20 bases between. CDR3 length: 15 residues. Drawing the rest from reference TRBV5-1 and TRBJ2-4, the complete variable domain is KAGVTQTPRYLIKTRGQQVTLSCSPISGHRSVSWYQQTPGQGLQFLFEYFSETQRNKGNFPGRFSGRQFSNSRSEMNVSTLELGDSALYLCASSLEFGSDRLQYFGAGTRLSVL.